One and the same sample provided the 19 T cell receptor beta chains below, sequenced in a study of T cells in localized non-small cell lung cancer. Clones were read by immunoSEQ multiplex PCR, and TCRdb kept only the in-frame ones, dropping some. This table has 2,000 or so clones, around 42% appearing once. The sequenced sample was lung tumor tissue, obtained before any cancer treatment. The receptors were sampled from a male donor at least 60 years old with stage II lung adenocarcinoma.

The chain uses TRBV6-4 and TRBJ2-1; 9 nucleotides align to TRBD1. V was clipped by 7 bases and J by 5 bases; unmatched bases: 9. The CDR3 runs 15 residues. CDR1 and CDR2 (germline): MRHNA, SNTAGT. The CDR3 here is CASTPGQGKNNEQFF. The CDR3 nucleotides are TGTGCCAGCACCCCCGGACAGGGGAAGAACAATGAGCAGTTCTTC.

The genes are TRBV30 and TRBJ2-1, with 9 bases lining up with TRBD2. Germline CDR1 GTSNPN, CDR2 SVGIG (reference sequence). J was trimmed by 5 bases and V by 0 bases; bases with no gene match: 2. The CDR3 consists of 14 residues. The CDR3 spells CAWSVGLANNEQFF. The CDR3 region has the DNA TGTGCCTGGAGTGTTGGACTAGCGAACAATGAGCAGTTCTTC. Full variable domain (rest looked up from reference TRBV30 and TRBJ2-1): SQTIHQWPATLVQPVGSPLSLECTVEGTSNPNLYWYRQAAGRGLQLLFYSVGIGQISSEVPQNLSASRPQDRQFILSSKKLLLSDSGFYLCAWSVGLANNEQFFGPGTRLTVL.

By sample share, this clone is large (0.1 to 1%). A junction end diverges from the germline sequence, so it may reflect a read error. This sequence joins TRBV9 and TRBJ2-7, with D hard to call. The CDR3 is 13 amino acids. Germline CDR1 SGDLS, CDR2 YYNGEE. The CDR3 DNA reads TGTGCCAGCAGTGTAGGACCTGTCTACGAGCAGTACTTC. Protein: CASSVGPVYEQYF.

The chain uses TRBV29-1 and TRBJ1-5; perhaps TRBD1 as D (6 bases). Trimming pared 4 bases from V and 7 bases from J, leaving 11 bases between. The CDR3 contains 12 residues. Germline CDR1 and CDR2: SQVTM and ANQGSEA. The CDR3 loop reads CSVGGGTQPQHF. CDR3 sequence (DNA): TGCAGCGTTGGAGGAGGGACACAGCCCCAGCATTTT. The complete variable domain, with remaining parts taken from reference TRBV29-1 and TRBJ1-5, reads SAVISQKPSRDICQRGTSLTIQCQVDSQVTMMFWYRQQPGQSLTLIATANQGSEATYESGFVIDKFPISRPNLTFSTLTVSNMSPEDSSIYLCSVGGGTQPQHFGDGTRLSIL.

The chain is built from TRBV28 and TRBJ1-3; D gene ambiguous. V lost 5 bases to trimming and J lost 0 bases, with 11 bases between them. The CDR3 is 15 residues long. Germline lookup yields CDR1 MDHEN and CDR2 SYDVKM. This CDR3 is CASSNPPSSGNTIYF. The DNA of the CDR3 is TGTGCCAGCAGTAACCCCCCGAGCTCTGGAAACACCATATATTTT.

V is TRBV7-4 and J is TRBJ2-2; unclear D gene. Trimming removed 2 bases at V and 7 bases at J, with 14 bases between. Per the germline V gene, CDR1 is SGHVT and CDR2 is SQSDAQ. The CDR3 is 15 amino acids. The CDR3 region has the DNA TGTGCCAGCAGCTTAACTCCCGGATCGGGCGGGGAGCTGTTTTTT. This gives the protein CASSLTPGSGGELFF.

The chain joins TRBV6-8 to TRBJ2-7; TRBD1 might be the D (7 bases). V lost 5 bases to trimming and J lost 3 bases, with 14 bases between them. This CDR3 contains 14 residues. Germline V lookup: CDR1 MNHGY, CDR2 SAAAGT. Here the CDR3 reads CASSHGGQYYEQYF. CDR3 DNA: TGTGCCAGCAGTCACGGGGGACAGTACTACGAGCAGTACTTC.

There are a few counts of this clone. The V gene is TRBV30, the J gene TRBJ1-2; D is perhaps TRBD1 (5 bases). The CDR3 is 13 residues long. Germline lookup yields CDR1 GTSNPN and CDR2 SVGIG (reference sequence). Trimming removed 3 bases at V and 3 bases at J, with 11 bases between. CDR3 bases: TGTGCCTGGAGGGAAGGGGTCTACTATGGCTACACCTTC. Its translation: CAWREGVYYGYTF.

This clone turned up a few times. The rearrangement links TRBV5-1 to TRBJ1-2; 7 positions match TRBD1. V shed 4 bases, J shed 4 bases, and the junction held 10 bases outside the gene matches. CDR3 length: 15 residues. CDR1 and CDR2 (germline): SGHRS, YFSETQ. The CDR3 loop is CASSPEGPGGYGYTF. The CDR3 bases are TGCGCCAGCAGCCCCGAGGGTCCAGGGGGCTATGGCTACACCTTC.

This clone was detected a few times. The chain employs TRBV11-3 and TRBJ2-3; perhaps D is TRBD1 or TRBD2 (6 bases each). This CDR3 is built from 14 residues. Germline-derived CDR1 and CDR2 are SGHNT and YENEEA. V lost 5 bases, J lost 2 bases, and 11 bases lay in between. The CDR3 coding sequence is TGTGCCAGCAGCGGAGGGGGATCCACAGATACGCAGTATTTT. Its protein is CASSGGGSTDTQYF.

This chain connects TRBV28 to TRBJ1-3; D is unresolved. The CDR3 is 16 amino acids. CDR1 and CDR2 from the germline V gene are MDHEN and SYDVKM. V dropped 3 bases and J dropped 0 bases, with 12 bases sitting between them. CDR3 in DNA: TGTGCCAGCAGTTTTCGGGGAATCAGCTCTGGAAACACCATATATTTT. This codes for CASSFRGISSGNTIYF.

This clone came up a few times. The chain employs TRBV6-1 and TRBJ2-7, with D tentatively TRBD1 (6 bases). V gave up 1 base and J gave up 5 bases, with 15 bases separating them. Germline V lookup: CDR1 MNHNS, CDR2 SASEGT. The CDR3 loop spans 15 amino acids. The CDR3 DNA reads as TGTGCCAGCAGTGAAGAAGGAAGATACAGGGACGAGCAGTACTTC. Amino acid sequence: CASSEEGRYRDEQYF.

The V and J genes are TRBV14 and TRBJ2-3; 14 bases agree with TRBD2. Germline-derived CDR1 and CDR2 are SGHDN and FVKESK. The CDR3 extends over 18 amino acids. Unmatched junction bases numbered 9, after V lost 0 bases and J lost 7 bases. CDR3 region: CASSQDVGTSGSTNTQYF. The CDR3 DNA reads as TGTGCCAGCAGCCAAGATGTTGGGACTAGCGGGAGTACGAATACGCAGTATTTT.

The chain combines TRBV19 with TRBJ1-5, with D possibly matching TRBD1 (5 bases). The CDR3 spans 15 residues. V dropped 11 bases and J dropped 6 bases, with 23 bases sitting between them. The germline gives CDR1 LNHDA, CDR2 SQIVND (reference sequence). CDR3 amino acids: CASNAGGSGGQPQHF. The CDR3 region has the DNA TGTGCCTCCAATGCCGGGGGGAGTGGCGGTCAGCCCCAGCATTTT.

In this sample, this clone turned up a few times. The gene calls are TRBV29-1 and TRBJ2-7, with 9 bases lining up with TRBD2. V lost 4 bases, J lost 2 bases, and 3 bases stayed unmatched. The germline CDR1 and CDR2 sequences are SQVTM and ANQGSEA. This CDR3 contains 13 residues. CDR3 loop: CSVGLAEPYEQYF. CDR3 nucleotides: TGCAGCGTTGGACTAGCGGAACCCTACGAGCAGTACTTC.

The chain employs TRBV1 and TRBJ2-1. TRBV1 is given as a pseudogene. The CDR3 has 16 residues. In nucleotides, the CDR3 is TGCGCCAGCAGCCAAGGTGCAGGAAGGGAAGGGTATGAGCAGTTCTTC. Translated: CASSQGAGREGYEQFF.

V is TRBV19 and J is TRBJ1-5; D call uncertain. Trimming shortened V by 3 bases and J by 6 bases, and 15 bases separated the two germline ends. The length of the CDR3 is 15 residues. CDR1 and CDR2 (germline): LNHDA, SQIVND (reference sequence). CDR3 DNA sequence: TGTGCCAGTAGTATGTTTGATGGTCGGGTTCAGCCCCAGCATTTT. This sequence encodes CASSMFDGRVQPQHF.

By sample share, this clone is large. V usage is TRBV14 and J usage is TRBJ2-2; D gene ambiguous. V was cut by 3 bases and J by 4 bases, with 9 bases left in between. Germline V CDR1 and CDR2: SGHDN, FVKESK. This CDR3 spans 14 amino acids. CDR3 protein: CASSQVPSTGELFF. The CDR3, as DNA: TGTGCCAGCAGCCAGGTGCCTAGCACCGGGGAGCTGTTTTTT. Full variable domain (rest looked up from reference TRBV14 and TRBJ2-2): EAGVTQFPSHSVIEKGQTVTLRCDPISGHDNLYWYRRVMGKEIKFLLHFVKESKQDESGMPNNRFLAERTGGTYSTLKVQPAELEDSGVYFCASSQVPSTGELFFGEGSRLTVL.

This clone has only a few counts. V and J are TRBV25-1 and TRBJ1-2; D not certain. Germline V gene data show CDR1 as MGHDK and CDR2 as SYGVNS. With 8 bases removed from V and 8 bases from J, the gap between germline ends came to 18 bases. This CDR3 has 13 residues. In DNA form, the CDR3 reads TGTGCCAGCCCCCACGGTCGGCAGTACGGCTACACCTTC. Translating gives CASPHGRQYGYTF.